Listed here are 5 T cell receptor beta chains from one sample, sequenced in a study of blood T cell repertoires in COVID-19. The repertoire was sequenced with immunoSEQ multiplex PCR; TCRdb's copy has only in-frame clones and lacks some. The sample contains about 120,000 clones, about 83% of which appear only once. Sequences were obtained from peripheral blood. The source of these receptors is a man aged 65-85 years with acute or convalescent COVID-19.

This chain uses TRBV5-1 with TRBJ2-1, with TRBD2 identical over 8 bases. CDR1 and CDR2 from the germline V gene are SGHRS and YFSETQ. The CDR3 extends over 16 amino acids. The ends lost 4 bases at V and 4 bases at J; junction bases unmatched: 10. The CDR3 coding sequence is TGCGCCAGCAGCCCCGGCGGGGGGCCAACTTACAATGAGCAGTTCTTC. Translating it yields CASSPGGGPTYNEQFF.

V usage is TRBV7-3 and J usage is TRBJ1-1, with a weak D call TRBD1 (5 bases). The CDR3 extends over 15 amino acids. Trimming removed 0 bases at V and 8 bases at J, with 16 bases between. Germline V gene lookup returns CDR1 SGHTA and CDR2 FQGTGA. CDR3 sequence reads: CASSLTLTGSEEAFF. CDR3 bases: TGTGCCAGCAGCTTAACGTTAACAGGATCCGAGGAAGCTTTCTTT. The full variable domain, completed using reference TRBV7-3 and TRBJ1-1, is GAGVSQTPSNKVTEKGKYVELRCDPISGHTALYWYRQSLGQGPEFLIYFQGTGAADDSGLPNDRFFAVRPEGSVSTLKIQRTERGDSAVYLCASSLTLTGSEEAFFGQGTRLTVV.

The chain combines TRBV5-1 with TRBJ2-1; 15 nucleotides align to TRBD2. Germline V CDR1 and CDR2: SGHRS, YFSETQ. The CDR3 runs to 16 residues. The V segment lost 4 bases and the J segment 7 bases; nucleotides outside the gene matches: 6. DNA for the CDR3: TGCGCCAGCAGCACCGGACTAGCGGGAGGGAGGAATGAGCAGTTCTTC. Translated: CASSTGLAGGRNEQFF.

This chain uses TRBV19 with TRBJ2-5; 7 bases line up with TRBD2. The CDR3 is 15 residues long. Trimming removed 6 bases from V and 5 bases from J; junction bases left unmatched: 12. CDR1 and CDR2 from the germline V gene are LNHDA and SQIVND (reference sequence). DNA of the CDR3: TGTGCCAGTAGATCAAGCGGGATCACAAGGGAGACCCAGTACTTC. Amino acid sequence: CASRSSGITRETQYF.

The chain has TRBV28 and TRBJ2-5; no reliable D call. Germline V gene data show CDR1 as MDHEN and CDR2 as SYDVKM. CDR3 size: 12 residues. V gave up 6 bases and J gave up 7 bases, with 12 bases separating them. The CDR3 reads CASSLEPGTQYF. Here the CDR3 DNA reads TGTGCCAGCAGCCTAGAGCCGGGGACCCAGTACTTC.